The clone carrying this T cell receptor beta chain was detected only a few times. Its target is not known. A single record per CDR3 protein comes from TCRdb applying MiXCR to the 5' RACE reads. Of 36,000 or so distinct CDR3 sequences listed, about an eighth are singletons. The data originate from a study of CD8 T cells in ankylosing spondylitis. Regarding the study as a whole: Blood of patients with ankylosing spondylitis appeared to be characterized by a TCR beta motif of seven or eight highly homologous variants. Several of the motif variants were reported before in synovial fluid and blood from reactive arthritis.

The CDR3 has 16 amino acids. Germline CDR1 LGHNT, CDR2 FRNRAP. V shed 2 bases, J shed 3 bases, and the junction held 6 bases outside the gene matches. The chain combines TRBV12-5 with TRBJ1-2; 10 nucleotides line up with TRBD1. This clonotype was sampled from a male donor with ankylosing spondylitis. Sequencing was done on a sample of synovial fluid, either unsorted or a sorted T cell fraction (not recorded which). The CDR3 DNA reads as TGTGCTAGTGGTTTGACCAAGACAGGGGGCGACTATGGCTACACCTTC. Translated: CASGLTKTGGDYGYTF.